One and the same sample provided the 15 T cell receptor beta chains below, sequenced in a study of blood T cell repertoires in COVID-19. TCRdb's copy holds only in-frame clones and misses some; the assay was immunoSEQ multiplex PCR. The data contain fewer than 300,000 clones, about 87% of them singletons. The material sequenced was PBMCs or T cells enriched from blood (not recorded which). Receptors originate from a woman aged 40 to 50 with acute COVID-19.

This clone is a singleton in its sample. J is TRBJ1-3 and V is TRBV19; tentatively, D is TRBD1 (5 bases). Germline CDR1 and CDR2: LNHDA and SQIVND (reference sequence). Deletions cut 4 bases from V and 1 base from J, with 14 bases between. CDR3 size: 16 residues. The CDR3 loop reads CASSTTEPISGNTIYF. CDR3 nucleotides: TGTGCCAGTAGTACGACAGAGCCCATTTCTGGAAACACCATATATTTT. The whole variable domain, remainder taken from reference TRBV19 and TRBJ1-3, is DGGITQSPKYLFRKEGQNVTLSCEQNLNHDAMYWYRQDPGQGLRLIYYSQIVNDFQKGDIAEGYSVSREKKESFPLTVTSAQKNPTAFYLCASSTTEPISGNTIYFGEGSWLTVV.

This chain connects TRBV20-1 to TRBJ1-1; no firm D call. Germline loops: CDR1 DFQATT, CDR2 SNEGSKA (reference sequence). This CDR3 has 15 amino acids. With 3 bases removed from V and 7 bases from J, the gap between germline ends came to 21 bases. For the CDR3, the DNA is TGCAGTGCTAGTAGAGGTTCAGTTAGCAGCAATGAAGCTTTCTTT. It specifies CSASRGSVSSNEAFF.

The chain carries TRBV19 and TRBJ1-1, with a tentative D call TRBD1 (5 bases). Trimming shortened V by 5 bases and J by 4 bases, and 11 bases separated the two germline ends. CDR3 length: 13 residues. Germline lookup yields CDR1 LNHDA and CDR2 SQIVND (reference sequence). This CDR3 is CASSFGRVTEAFF. CDR3 DNA sequence: TGTGCCAGTAGTTTCGGCAGGGTCACTGAAGCTTTCTTT.

The V and J genes are TRBV30 and TRBJ1-2; D is undetermined. The length of the CDR3 is 13 residues. The V gene lost 5 bases and the J gene lost 3 bases, with 13 bases spanning the gap. Germline CDR1 and CDR2: GTSNPN and SVGIG (reference sequence). The CDR3 spells CAWAPQDYYGYTF. As DNA, the CDR3 is TGTGCCTGGGCCCCCCAGGACTACTATGGCTACACCTTC.

The chain recombines TRBV5-1 with TRBJ1-5, with D uncertain. The CDR3 contains 14 residues. Germline CDR1 is SGHRS and CDR2 is YFSETQ. V lost 4 bases to trimming and J lost 0 bases, with 8 bases between them. CDR3 DNA sequence: TGCGCCAGCAGCGGTGAGGGTAGCAATCAGCCCCAGCATTTT. Translation: CASSGEGSNQPQHF.

The rearrangement links TRBV6-1 to TRBJ2-1, with D unresolved. The CDR3 sequence is 14 residues long. Germline V lookup: CDR1 MNHNS, CDR2 SASEGT. Trimming stripped 1 base from V and 3 bases from J, with 7 bases between. The CDR3 protein is CASSEGGVYNEQFF. The CDR3 region has the DNA TGTGCCAGCAGTGAAGGCGGCGTCTACAATGAGCAGTTCTTC.

This clone was detected only a few times. The V and J genes are TRBV7-8 and TRBJ2-7; the D gene is possibly TRBD1 (6 bases). The ends were cut back, 4 bases at V and 3 bases at J, with 10 bases in the middle. Germline loops: CDR1 SGHVS, CDR2 FQNEAQ. The CDR3 length is 13 residues. CDR3 in amino acids: CASSSRQDYEQYV. The DNA of the CDR3 is TGTGCCAGCAGCTCCAGACAGGACTACGAGCAGTACGTC.

The J gene is TRBJ1-2, the V gene TRBV11-3; D is unresolved. V shed 7 bases and J shed 2 bases, with 14 bases lying between them. The CDR3 runs to 14 residues. CDR1 and CDR2 from the germline V gene are SGHNT and YENEEA. CDR3 nucleotides: TGTGCCAGCACCAGACCGGGAGGAAACTATGGCTACACCTTC. The encoded protein is CASTRPGGNYGYTF.

This clone occurred once. The chain joins TRBV11-2 to TRBJ1-1, with unresolved D. From germline, CDR1 is SGHAT and CDR2 FQNNGV. Trimming cost V 3 bases and J 1 base, with 6 bases left between them. CDR3 length: 13 amino acids. CDR3 coding DNA: TGTGCCAGCAGCTTGTCTAGGAACACTGAAGCTTTCTTT. Encoded protein: CASSLSRNTEAFF.

V usage is TRBV24-1 and J usage is TRBJ2-7; D perhaps matches TRBD1 (6 bases). The CDR3 loop spans 16 amino acids. CDR1 is KGHDR and CDR2 is SFDVKD in the germline V gene. V shed 6 bases and J shed 2 bases, with 19 bases lying between them. The CDR3 is CATSYHRDTYTYEQYF. CDR3 nucleotide sequence: TGTGCCACCAGTTATCACCGGGACACATACACCTACGAGCAGTACTTC.

The chain employs TRBV2 and TRBJ2-1, with D possibly being TRBD1 (5 bases). Trimming left V 3 bases short and J 0 bases short, with 9 bases between. The CDR3 runs 15 residues. Per the germline V gene, CDR1 is SNHLY and CDR2 is FYNNEI. CDR3 nucleotides: TGTGCCAGCAGTGAGGACACCAGCTCCTACAATGAGCAGTTCTTC. This gives the protein CASSEDTSSYNEQFF. Full variable domain (rest looked up from reference TRBV2 and TRBJ2-1): EPEVTQTPSHQVTQMGQEVILRCVPISNHLYFYWYRQILGQKVEFLVSFYNNEISEKSEIFDDQFSVERPDGSNFTLKIRSTKLEDSAMYFCASSEDTSSYNEQFFGPGTRLTVL.

Of note for this clone: Other DNA sequences from this sample encode an identical CDR3 as well. The genes are TRBV30 and TRBJ1-2; D not certain. This CDR3 region has 13 residues. Germline values: CDR1 GTSNPN, CDR2 SVGIG (reference sequence). Trimming took off 7 bases at V and 0 bases at J, with 12 bases between the two ends. This CDR3 is CASADGSNYGYTF. The CDR3 DNA reads as TGTGCCTCAGCGGACGGATCTAACTATGGCTACACCTTC.

This chain joins TRBV7-8 and TRBJ1-2; no definite D call. Germline CDR1 reads SGHVS; CDR2 reads FQNEAQ. The CDR3 sequence is 12 residues long. Trimming took 2 bases from V and 5 from J, leaving 6 bases between them. CDR3 sequence (DNA): TGTGCCAGCAGCTTAACGGGGTATGGCTACACCTTC. It is translated as CASSLTGYGYTF.

This clone turned up a few times. The rearrangement joins TRBV18 to TRBJ1-1, with D uncertain. Trimming shortened V by 3 bases and J by 4 bases, and 15 bases separated the two germline ends. The CDR3 has 15 amino acids. Per germline, CDR1 KGHSH and CDR2 LQKENI. The CDR3, as DNA: TGTGCCAGCTCACCGGGCCGCCCCGTGGGCACTGAAGCTTTCTTT. It translates to CASSPGRPVGTEAFF. Using reference TRBV18 and TRBJ1-1 for the parts outside the CDR3, the full variable domain is NAGVMQNPRHLVRRRGQEARLRCSPMKGHSHVYWYRQLPEEGLKFMVYLQKENIIDESGMPKERFSAEFPKEGPSILRIQQVVRGDSAAYFCASSPGRPVGTEAFFGQGTRLTVV.

This rearrangement joins TRBV6-5 to TRBJ2-7; D not certain. Between the trimmed V and J ends, which lost 6 bases and 3 bases, there was a span of 18 bases. The germline V gene has CDR1 MNHEY and CDR2 SVGAGI. The CDR3 is made up of 15 amino acids. CDR3 sequence reads: CASSPSANLLYEQYV. The CDR3 coding sequence is TGTGCCAGCAGCCCGAGTGCGAATCTTCTCTACGAGCAGTACGTC.